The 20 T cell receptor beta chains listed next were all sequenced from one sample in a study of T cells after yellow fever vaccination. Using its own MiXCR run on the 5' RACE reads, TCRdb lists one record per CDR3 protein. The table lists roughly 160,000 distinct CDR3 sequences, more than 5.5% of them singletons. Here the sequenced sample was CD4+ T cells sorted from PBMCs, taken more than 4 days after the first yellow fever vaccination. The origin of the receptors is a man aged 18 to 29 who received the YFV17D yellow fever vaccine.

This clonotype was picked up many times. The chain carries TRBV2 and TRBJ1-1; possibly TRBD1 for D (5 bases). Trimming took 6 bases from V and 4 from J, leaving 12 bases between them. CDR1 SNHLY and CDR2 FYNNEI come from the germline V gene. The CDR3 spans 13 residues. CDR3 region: CASRQGVGTEAFF. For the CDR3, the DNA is TGTGCCAGCAGACAAGGGGTTGGCACTGAAGCTTTCTTT.

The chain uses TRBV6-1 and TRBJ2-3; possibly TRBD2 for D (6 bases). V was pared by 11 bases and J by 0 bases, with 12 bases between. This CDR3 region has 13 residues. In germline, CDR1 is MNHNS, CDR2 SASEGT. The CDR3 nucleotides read TGTGCCGCCGGGGGAAGGAGCACAGATACGCAGTATTTT. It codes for CAAGGRSTDTQYF.

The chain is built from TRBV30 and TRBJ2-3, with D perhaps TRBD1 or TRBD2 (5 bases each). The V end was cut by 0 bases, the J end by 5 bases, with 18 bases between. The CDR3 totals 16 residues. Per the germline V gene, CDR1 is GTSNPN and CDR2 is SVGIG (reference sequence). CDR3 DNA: TGTGCCTGGAGTGTACCGGGGCCTCAAGAGGGAGATACGCAGTATTTT. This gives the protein CAWSVPGPQEGDTQYF.

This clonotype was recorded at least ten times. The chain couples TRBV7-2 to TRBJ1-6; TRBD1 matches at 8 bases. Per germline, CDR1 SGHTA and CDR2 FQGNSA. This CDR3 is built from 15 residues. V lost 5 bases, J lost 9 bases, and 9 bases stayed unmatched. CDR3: CASSKQTGAVSPLHF. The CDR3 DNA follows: TGTGCCAGCAGCAAGCAGACAGGGGCTGTTTCACCCCTCCACTTT. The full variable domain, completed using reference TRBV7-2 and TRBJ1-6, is GAGVSQSPSNKVTEKGKDVELRCDPISGHTALYWYRQSLGQGLEFLIYFQGNSAPDKSGLPSDRFSAERTGGSVSTLTIQRTQQEDSAVYLCASSKQTGAVSPLHFGNGTRLTVT.

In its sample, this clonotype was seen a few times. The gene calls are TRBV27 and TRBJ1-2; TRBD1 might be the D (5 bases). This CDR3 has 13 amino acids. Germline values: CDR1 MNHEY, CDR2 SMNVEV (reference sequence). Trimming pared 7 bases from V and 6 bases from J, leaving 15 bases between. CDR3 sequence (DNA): TGTGCCAGCATGTCGTCAGGGAGGGATGGCTACACCTTC. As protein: CASMSSGRDGYTF.

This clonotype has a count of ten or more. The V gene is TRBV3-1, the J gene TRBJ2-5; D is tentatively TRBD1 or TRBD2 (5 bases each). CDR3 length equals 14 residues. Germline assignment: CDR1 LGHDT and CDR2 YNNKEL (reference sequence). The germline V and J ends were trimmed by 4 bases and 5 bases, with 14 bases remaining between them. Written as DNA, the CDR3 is TGTGCCAGCAGCCCGTCCGGGACGGAGGAGACCCAGTACTTC. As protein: CASSPSGTEETQYF.

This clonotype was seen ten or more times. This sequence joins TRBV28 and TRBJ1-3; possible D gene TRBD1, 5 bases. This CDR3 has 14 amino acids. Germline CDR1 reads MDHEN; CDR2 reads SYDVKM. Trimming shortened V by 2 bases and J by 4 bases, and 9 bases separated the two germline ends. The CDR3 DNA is TGTGCCAGCAGTTTACAGGACACCGGAAACACCATATATTTT. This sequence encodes CASSLQDTGNTIYF.

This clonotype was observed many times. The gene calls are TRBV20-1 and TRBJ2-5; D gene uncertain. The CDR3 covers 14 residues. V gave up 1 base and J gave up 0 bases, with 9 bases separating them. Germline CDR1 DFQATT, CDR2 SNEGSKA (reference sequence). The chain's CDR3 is CSARADLYQETQYF. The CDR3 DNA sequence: TGCAGTGCTAGAGCTGACCTGTACCAAGAGACCCAGTACTTC.

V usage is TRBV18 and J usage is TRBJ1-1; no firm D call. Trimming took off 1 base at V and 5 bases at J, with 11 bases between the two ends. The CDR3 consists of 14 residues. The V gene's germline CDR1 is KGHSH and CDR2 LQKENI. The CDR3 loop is CASSPLPAITEAFF. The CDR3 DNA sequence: TGTGCCAGCTCACCACTCCCTGCCATAACTGAAGCTTTCTTT.

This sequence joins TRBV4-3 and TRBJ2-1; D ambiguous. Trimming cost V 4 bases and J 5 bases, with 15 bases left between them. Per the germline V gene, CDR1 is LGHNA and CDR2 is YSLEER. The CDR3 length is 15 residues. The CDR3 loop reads CASSLIGPRDNEQFF. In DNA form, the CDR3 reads TGCGCCAGCAGCCTAATCGGACCTAGAGACAATGAGCAGTTCTTC.

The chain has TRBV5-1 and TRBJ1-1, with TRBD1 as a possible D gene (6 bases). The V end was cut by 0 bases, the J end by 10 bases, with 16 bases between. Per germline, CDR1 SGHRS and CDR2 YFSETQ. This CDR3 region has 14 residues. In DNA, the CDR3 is TGCGCCAGCAGCTTGGTGGCAGGGGAGATACGAGCTTTCTTT. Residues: CASSLVAGEIRAFF.

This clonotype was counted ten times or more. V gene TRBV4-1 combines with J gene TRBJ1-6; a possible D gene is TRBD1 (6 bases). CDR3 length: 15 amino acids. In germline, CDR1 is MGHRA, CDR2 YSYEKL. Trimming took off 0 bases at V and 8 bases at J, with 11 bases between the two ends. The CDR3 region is CASSQEVTGDSPLHF. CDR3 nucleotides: TGCGCCAGCAGCCAAGAGGTGACAGGAGATTCACCCCTCCACTTT.

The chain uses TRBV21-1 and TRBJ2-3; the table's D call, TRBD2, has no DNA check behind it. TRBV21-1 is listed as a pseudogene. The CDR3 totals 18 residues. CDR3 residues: CASSKSPLAGGSTDTQYF. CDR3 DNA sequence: TGTGCCAGCAGCAAAAGCCCACTAGCGGGGGGGTCCACAGATACGCAGTATTTT.

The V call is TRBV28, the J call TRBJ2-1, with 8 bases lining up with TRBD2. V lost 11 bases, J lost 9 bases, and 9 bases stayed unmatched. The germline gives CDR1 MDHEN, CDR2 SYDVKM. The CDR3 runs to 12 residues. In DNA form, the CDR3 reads TGTGCCTGCACGACTAGCGTGGGTGAGCAGTTCTTC. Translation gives CACTTSVGEQFF.

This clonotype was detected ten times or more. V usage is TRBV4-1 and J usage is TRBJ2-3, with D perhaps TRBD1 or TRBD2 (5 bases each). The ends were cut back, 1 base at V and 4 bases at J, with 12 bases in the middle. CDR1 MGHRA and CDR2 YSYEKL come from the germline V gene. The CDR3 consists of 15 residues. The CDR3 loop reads CASSQVGHGADTQYF. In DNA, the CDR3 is TGCGCCAGCAGCCAAGTGGGGCACGGGGCAGATACGCAGTATTTT.

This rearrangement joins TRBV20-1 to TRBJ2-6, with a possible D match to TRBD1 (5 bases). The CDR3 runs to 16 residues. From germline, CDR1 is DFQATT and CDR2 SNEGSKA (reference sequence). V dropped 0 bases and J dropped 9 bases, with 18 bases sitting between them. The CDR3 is CSARDRRTGPDNVLTF. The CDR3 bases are TGCAGTGCTAGAGATCGAAGAACAGGTCCCGACAACGTCCTGACTTTC.

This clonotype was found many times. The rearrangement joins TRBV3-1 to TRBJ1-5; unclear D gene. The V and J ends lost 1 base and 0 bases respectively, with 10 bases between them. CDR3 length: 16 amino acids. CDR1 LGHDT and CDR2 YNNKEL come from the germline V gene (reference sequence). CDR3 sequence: CASSQGGLRSNQPQHF. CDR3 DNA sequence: TGTGCCAGCAGCCAAGGTGGACTTCGTAGCAATCAGCCCCAGCATTTT.

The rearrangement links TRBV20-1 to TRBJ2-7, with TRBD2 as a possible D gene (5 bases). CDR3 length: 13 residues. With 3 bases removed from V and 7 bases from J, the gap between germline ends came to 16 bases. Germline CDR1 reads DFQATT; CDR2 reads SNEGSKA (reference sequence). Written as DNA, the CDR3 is TGCAGTGCTAGTAAGCGGAGAGCCGTGGAGCAGTACTTC. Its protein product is CSASKRRAVEQYF.

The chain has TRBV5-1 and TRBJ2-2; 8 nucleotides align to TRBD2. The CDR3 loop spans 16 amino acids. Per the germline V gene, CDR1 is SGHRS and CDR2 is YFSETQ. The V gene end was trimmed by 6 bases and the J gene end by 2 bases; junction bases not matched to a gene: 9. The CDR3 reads CASIFMTSANTGELFF. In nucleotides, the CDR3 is TGCGCCAGCATCTTTATGACTAGCGCCAACACCGGGGAGCTGTTTTTT.

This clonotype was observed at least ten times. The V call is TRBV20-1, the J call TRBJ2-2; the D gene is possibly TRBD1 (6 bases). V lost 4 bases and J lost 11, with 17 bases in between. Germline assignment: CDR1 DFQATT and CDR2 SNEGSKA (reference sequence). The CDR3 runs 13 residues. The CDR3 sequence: CSAKRTPGVELFF. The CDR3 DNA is TGCAGTGCTAAGCGGACCCCAGGGGTTGAGCTGTTTTTT.